This T cell receptor (beta chain) emerged from a study of shared clonotypes between healthy human individuals. Study as a whole: The donor group consisted of two women and a few men, aged 18 to 49. CD4 naive cells filled three plates per donor, CD4 memory three, CD8 naive two and CD8 memory one.

As for this clone: Its target is not known.

This CDR3 has 14 amino acids. Germline-derived CDR1 and CDR2 are SGHDT and YYEEEE. Trimming left V 7 bases short and J 6 bases short, with 20 bases between. TCRdb's table, derived via immunoSEQ multiplex PCR, lists solely in-frame clones and lacks some. Of about 1.1 million clones in the sample, about 80% were seen once. Study findings and constraints: Rarefaction exposed incomplete sorted-subset sequencing despite large depth. Unshared clonotypes carried lower generation probabilities than those common to all four donors.

Sequencing input: memory CD4+ T cells from PBMCs. Sample subset: CD45RA-negative fraction. This receptor was obtained from a man between 18 and 29 years old in good health. Some clones in this sample may be carry-over from other donors' samples. The V gene is TRBV5-6, the J gene TRBJ2-7; D remains unclear. CDR3 sequence reads: CASAPGAIFREQYF. DNA for the CDR3: TGTGCCAGCGCCCCTGGAGCGATATTTCGCGAGCAGTACTTC.